Listed below are T cell receptor beta chains from one sample, sequenced in a study of T cell responses to AZD1222 COVID-19 vaccine. Libraries were prepared by immunoSEQ multiplex PCR; TCRdb keeps only in-frame clonotypes and omits some of them. The repertoire holds 130,000 to 150,000 clones, with approximately 78% as singletons. The source was peripheral blood, collected on day 0 of MenACWY control vaccination. The receptors come from an adult in good health. The CDR3 runs from the conserved cysteine through the conserved F or W. A D gene is named only where the DNA matches it firmly. Clone sizes are given selectively: once, few, many, or a class where the clone is expanded.

abundance	len	v_gene	d_gene	j_gene	CDR3nt	CDR3aa
NA	13	TRBV7-8	NA	TRBJ2-7	TGTGCCAGCAGCTTGTCCGGCTCGTACGAGCAGTACTTC	CASSLSGSYEQYF
NA	16	TRBV28	NA	TRBJ1-5	TGTGCCAGCGCCTCTCCCGGAGGGGGTAGCAATCAGCCCCAGCATTTT	CASASPGGGSNQPQHF
NA	20	TRBV7-3	NA	TRBJ2-2	TGTGCCAGCAGCTTACGGCCGGTCGGTGTCACCCCCTTTGCCCCCGGGGAGCTGTTTTTT	CASSLRPVGVTPFAPGELFF
NA	13	TRBV5-1	NA	TRBJ1-4	TGCGCCAGCAGCTTGGGCCGGGAGGAAAAACTGTTTTTT	CASSLGREEKLFF
NA	17	TRBV7-9	NA	TRBJ1-4	TGTGCCAGCAGCTCGACAGAACCAGCGCCCTATAATGAAAAACTGTTTTTT	CASSSTEPAPYNEKLFF
NA	12	TRBV27	NA	TRBJ1-6	TGTGCCAGCGGGCAGGGATGGCCACCCCTCCACTTT	CASGQGWPPLHF
NA	16	TRBV19	NA	TRBJ1-6	TGTGCCAGTAGTATAGATGGGAGGACAGTTTATTCACCCCTCCACTTT	CASSIDGRTVYSPLHF
NA	15	TRBV19	TRBD1	TRBJ1-3	TGTGCCAGCGCCCAGGGGGGTACGGCTGGAAACACCATATATTTT	CASAQGGTAGNTIYF
NA	15	TRBV3-1/TRBV3-2	TRBD1	TRBJ1-5	TGTGCCAGCAGCCAAGGGTCAGGGGGCGGGCAGCCCCAGCATTTT	CASSQGSGGGQPQHF
few	13	TRBV2	NA	TRBJ2-1	TGTGCCAGCAGTGAGGGTAGGGGCTATGAGCAGTTCTTC	CASSEGRGYEQFF
NA	15	TRBV5-4	NA	TRBJ1-2	TGTGCCAGCAGCAACGGAATAGGGCTAGACTATGGCTACACCTTC	CASSNGIGLDYGYTF
NA	15	TRBV3-1/TRBV3-2	TRBD1	TRBJ1-2	TGTGCCAGCAGCCAGAACAGGGGGCGCGGCTATGGCTACACCTTC	CASSQNRGRGYGYTF
few	14	TRBV4-1	TRBD1	TRBJ1-2	TGCGCCAGCAGCCAACAACAGGGGTTTGGGGGCTACACCTTC	CASSQQQGFGGYTF
NA	16	TRBV6-1	TRBD2	TRBJ2-3	TGTGCCAGCAGTGAAGCGGAGAAGCGGGGGGGAGATACGCAGTATTTT	CASSEAEKRGGDTQYF
NA	17	TRBV6-1	NA	TRBJ2-7	TGTGCCAGCAGTGAAGACCCCTTGGCGGGTCGCAGGTACGAGCAGTACTTC	CASSEDPLAGRRYEQYF
once	17	TRBV30	NA	TRBJ1-3	TGTGCCTGGAGTGGAAGGGGGACCGGGGAACCTCGAAACACCATATATTTT	CAWSGRGTGEPRNTIYF
NA	15	TRBV6-6	TRBD1	TRBJ1-5	TGTGCCAGCAGTTGGGGAACAGGGGAGAATCAGCCCCAGCATTTT	CASSWGTGENQPQHF
NA	12	TRBV30	NA	TRBJ2-3	TGTGCCTGGAGTGTAGGGACAGATACGCAGTATTTT	CAWSVGTDTQYF
NA	12	TRBV6-2/TRBV6-3	NA	TRBJ2-5	TGTGCCAGCAGTTCGACGGGGGAGACCCAGTACTTC	CASSSTGETQYF
NA	16	TRBV14	TRBD1	TRBJ2-3	TGTGCCAGCAGCCAACTGGCGGGACAGGGCTTTTATACGCAGTATTTT	CASSQLAGQGFYTQYF
NA	15	TRBV10-1	TRBD1	TRBJ2-3	TGCGCCAGCAGGTCGGGACAGGGGGCGTCAGATACGCAGTATTTT	CASRSGQGASDTQYF